One and the same sample provided the 18 T cell receptor beta chains below, sequenced in a study of blood T cell repertoires in COVID-19 (TCRdb year 2020). The library was produced with the immunoSEQ multiplex PCR assay. TCRdb mirrors the immuneACCESS table, restricted to in-frame sequences. Some clones are absent from its copies; in checked studies, under half trace to an unresolved V gene, and the reason for the others is unknown. This sample holds 45,000 to 50,000 clones; around 85% were observed only once. Clones ranked in the top ten supply roughly 10% of the sample. Sequenced input: peripheral blood. These receptors were collected from a human donor in a cohort sampled during active COVID-19.

The V and J genes are TRBV2 and TRBJ2-7, with D possibly being TRBD2 (5 bases). Between the trimmed V and J ends, which lost 6 bases and 0 bases, there was a span of 18 bases. Per germline, CDR1 SNHLY and CDR2 FYNNEI. The CDR3 totals 16 residues. CDR3 loop: CASSVDGNRYSYEQYF. CDR3 in DNA: TGTGCCAGCAGCGTCGACGGGAATAGATACTCCTACGAGCAGTACTTC.

The chain couples TRBV7-8 to TRBJ2-2; TRBD1 is a possible D gene (6 bases). V was pared by 5 bases and J by 4 bases, with 14 bases between. The germline gives CDR1 SGHVS, CDR2 FQNEAQ. This CDR3 contains 15 residues. This CDR3 reads CASSHRDTITGELFF. CDR3 nucleotides: TGTGCCAGCAGCCACCGGGACACAATCACCGGGGAGCTGTTTTTT.

J is TRBJ1-2 and V is TRBV5-4, with 8 bases aligning to TRBD1. The CDR3 loop spans 15 amino acids. Germline-derived CDR1 and CDR2 are SGHNT and YYREEE (reference sequence). V lost 4 bases to trimming and J lost 5 bases; unmatched junction nucleotides: 10. The CDR3 is CASSQGQETAYGYTF. The DNA for the CDR3 is TGTGCCAGCAGCCAGGGACAGGAAACGGCTTATGGCTACACCTTC.

The rearrangement joins TRBV12-3 or TRBV12-4 to TRBJ2-7, with unresolved D. Trimming stripped 6 bases from V and 3 bases from J, with 12 bases between. The CDR3 loop spans 13 amino acids. The CDR3 reads CASSNQRGYEQYF. Written as DNA, the CDR3 is TGTGCCAGCAGCAACCAGAGAGGCTACGAGCAGTACTTC.

The V call is TRBV7-3, the J call TRBJ2-3; D might be TRBD2 (6 bases). Trimming left V 4 bases short and J 5 bases short, with 25 bases between. CDR1 and CDR2 from the germline V gene are SGHTA and FQGTGA. This CDR3 is 18 amino acids long. The CDR3 DNA reads as TGTGCCAGCAGCTCGCCGGAAAACTTGACTAGGATTCGAGATACGCAGTATTTT. Its translation is CASSSPENLTRIRDTQYF. The full variable domain, with the rest looked up from reference TRBV7-3 and TRBJ2-3, is GAGVSQTPSNKVTEKGKYVELRCDPISGHTALYWYRQSLGQGPEFLIYFQGTGAADDSGLPNDRFFAVRPEGSVSTLKIQRTERGDSAVYLCASSSPENLTRIRDTQYFGPGTRLTVL.

The chain employs TRBV2 and TRBJ1-4; 10 nucleotides agree with TRBD1. Per the germline V gene, CDR1 is SNHLY and CDR2 is FYNNEI. The V and J ends lost 5 bases and 6 bases, in that order; junction bases with no gene match: 3. This CDR3 has 14 residues. As DNA, the CDR3 is TGTGCCAGCAGTCCGGGACAGGGGTATGAAAAACTGTTTTTT. It translates to CASSPGQGYEKLFF.

The genes are TRBV18 and TRBJ1-6; TRBD1 agrees at 7 bases. The CDR3 contains 13 residues. V lost 3 bases, J lost 9 bases, and 2 bases stayed unmatched. CDR1 is KGHSH and CDR2 is LQKENI in the germline V gene. The CDR3 region is CASSPGQTSPLHF. For the CDR3, the DNA is TGTGCCAGCTCACCGGGACAGACTTCACCCCTCCACTTT.

Points on this clone: A read error may account for a junction end that differs from germline. The chain has TRBV7-7 and TRBJ2-2; 7 bases agree with TRBD2. Germline V gene sequence: CDR1 SSHAT, CDR2 FNYEAQ (reference sequence). This CDR3 contains 15 residues. The CDR3 spells CASSSGGGDTGELFF. DNA for the CDR3: TGTGCTAGCAGCTCTGGGGGGGGAGACACCGGGGAGCTGTTTTTT.

The rearrangement joins TRBV2 to TRBJ1-6; 7 bases map to TRBD1. The CDR3 has 15 amino acids. Per the germline V gene, CDR1 is SNHLY and CDR2 is FYNNEI. Trimming took 7 bases from V and 13 from J; bases not matched to a gene: 16. The CDR3, as DNA: TGTGCCAGCAAGATGACAGGGAGAGGCAATTGGCCCCTCCACTTT. This gives the protein CASKMTGRGNWPLHF. Combining the CDR3 with reference TRBV2 and TRBJ1-6 gives the whole variable domain EPEVTQTPSHQVTQMGQEVILRCVPISNHLYFYWYRQILGQKVEFLVSFYNNEISEKSEIFDDQFSVERPDGSNFTLKIRSTKLEDSAMYFCASKMTGRGNWPLHFGNGTRLTVT.

This clone was seen just once. V is TRBV14 and J is TRBJ2-3, with D unclear. Trimming cost V 2 bases and J 4 bases, with 10 bases left between them. CDR1 is SGHDN, CDR2 FVKESK, per germline. CDR3 length: 14 residues. The DNA for the CDR3 is TGTGCCAGCAGCCAACAACTGATCGCAGATACGCAGTATTTT. It translates to CASSQQLIADTQYF. The variable domain in full, completed from reference TRBV14 and TRBJ2-3, reads EAGVTQFPSHSVIEKGQTVTLRCDPISGHDNLYWYRRVMGKEIKFLLHFVKESKQDESGMPNNRFLAERTGGTYSTLKVQPAELEDSGVYFCASSQQLIADTQYFGPGTRLTVL.

The genes are TRBV19 and TRBJ2-5, with a possible D match to TRBD2 (6 bases). Germline CDR1 LNHDA, CDR2 SQIVND (reference sequence). Trimming left V 6 bases short and J 4 bases short, with 15 bases between. The CDR3 totals 14 residues. CDR3 DNA: TGTGCCAGTAGCTTTGGGGTTAGCGGAGAGACCCAGTACTTC. Translated: CASSFGVSGETQYF. Combining the CDR3 with reference TRBV19 and TRBJ2-5 gives the whole variable domain DGGITQSPKYLFRKEGQNVTLSCEQNLNHDAMYWYRQDPGQGLRLIYYSQIVNDFQKGDIAEGYSVSREKKESFPLTVTSAQKNPTAFYLCASSFGVSGETQYFGPGTRLLVL.

V is TRBV27 and J is TRBJ2-5; 7 positions agree with TRBD2. This CDR3 region has 15 residues. After removal of 4 bases from V and 7 bases from J, the junction contained 12 bases not matched to a gene. The germline V gene has CDR1 MNHEY and CDR2 SMNVEV (reference sequence). In nucleotides, the CDR3 is TGTGCCAGCAGTTCGCCGGGACTACCCCCAAGGACCCAGTACTTC. Protein: CASSSPGLPPRTQYF.

The chain joins TRBV7-3 to TRBJ2-5; possible D gene TRBD1, 7 bases. The CDR3 length is 15 residues. V was clipped by 5 bases and J by 2 bases, with 15 bases between them. Germline CDR1 and CDR2: SGHTA and FQGTGA. The CDR3 DNA is TGTGCCAGCAGCCCAAACCAGGGGGGTCAAGAGACCCAGTACTTC. Protein sequence: CASSPNQGGQETQYF.

The genes are TRBV30 and TRBJ2-7, with 7 bases that match TRBD1. CDR1 is GTSNPN, CDR2 SVGIG, per germline (reference sequence). The CDR3 has 11 amino acids. Trimming took 3 bases from V and 11 from J; bases not matched to a gene: 7. The chain's CDR3 is CAWRSRTGEYF. The CDR3 bases are TGTGCCTGGAGATCGAGAACAGGGGAGTACTTC.

The chain couples TRBV7-8 to TRBJ1-1; 9 bases align to TRBD1. V lost 3 bases to trimming and J lost 6 bases; unmatched junction nucleotides: 5. This CDR3 comprises 14 residues. Per the germline V gene, CDR1 is SGHVS and CDR2 is FQNEAQ. This CDR3 reads CASSFGTGLSEAFF. The CDR3 bases are TGTGCCAGCAGCTTCGGGACAGGGTTATCTGAAGCTTTCTTT.

The V and J genes are TRBV7-8 and TRBJ2-2, with TRBD2 matching over 10 bases. CDR1 and CDR2 (germline): SGHVS, FQNEAQ. This CDR3 has 16 residues. With V trimmed by 5 bases and J by 4 bases, 7 bases remained unmatched. CDR3 in DNA: TGTGCCAGCAGCATTTTAGCGGGGGGCCCCACCGGGGAGCTGTTTTTT. It yields the protein CASSILAGGPTGELFF. Full variable domain (remainder filled in from reference TRBV7-8 and TRBJ2-2): GAGVSQSPRYKVAKRGQDVALRCDPISGHVSLFWYQQALGQGPEFLTYFQNEAQLDKSGLPSDRFFAERPEGSVSTLKIQRTQQEDSAVYLCASSILAGGPTGELFFGEGSRLTVL.

The rearrangement joins TRBV28 to TRBJ2-1; TRBD1 is a possible D gene (5 bases). Germline V gene data show CDR1 as MDHEN and CDR2 as SYDVKM. V lost 6 bases, J lost 2 bases, and 11 bases lay in between. The CDR3 is made up of 14 amino acids. CDR3 residues: CASSQGVPYNEQFF. DNA for the CDR3: TGTGCCAGCAGCCAGGGTGTACCCTACAATGAGCAGTTCTTC.

The rearrangement joins TRBV28 to TRBJ1-2; 9 nucleotides match TRBD1. Germline V CDR1 and CDR2: MDHEN, SYDVKM. J was trimmed by 8 bases and V by 2 bases; bases with no gene match: 0. The CDR3 has 12 amino acids. The CDR3 nucleotides are TGTGCCAGCAGTTTAGGACAGGGGGGCTACACCTTC. Encoded protein: CASSLGQGGYTF.